This TCR beta chain was identified in a study of beta chain features in type 1 diabetes. Study observations and caveats: Sampled from patients, naive, central memory and Treg TCRB repertoires appeared more similar than those sampled from healthy donors. Type 1 diabetes patients had TCRB CDR3s that were shorter (moderately but significantly so) in all four CD4+ subsets.

Sequenced material consisted of expressed TCRB transcripts (all of the isolated RNA was reverse transcribed). The table came from immunoSEQ multiplex PCR; TCRdb's copy has only in-frame clones and leaves some out. The profile shows approximately 150,000 clones, about 63% of them singletons. Germline V gives CDR1 SGHNT, CDR2 YYREEE (reference sequence). The length of the CDR3 is 15 residues. V shed 1 base and J 5 bases; nucleotides not matched to a gene: 2. One heparinised draw of blood, averaging roughly 0.12 L, came from each donor. Of note for this clone: The target antigen is unknown.

The TCR originated in a man aged 25-45 years with type 1 diabetes. The genes are TRBV5-4 and TRBJ2-3; 12 bases match TRBD2. Sequencing input: naive CD4+ T cells from blood. This chain's CDR3 is CASSLWTSGEDTQYF. DNA for the CDR3: TGTGCCAGCAGCTTGTGGACTAGCGGGGAAGATACGCAGTATTTT.